This T cell receptor (beta chain) is drawn from a study of shared clonotypes between healthy human individuals. It was across several immunoSEQ plates that each subset's genomic DNA was evenly split. This table comes from immunoSEQ multiplex PCR, and its TCRdb copy is limited to in-frame clones, with some not included. The sample lists 450,000 to 650,000 clones, around three quarters occurring once. The sequence came from a woman aged 40-49 years in good health. Some clones in this sample may be carry-over from other donors' samples. The sequenced sample consisted of PBMCs.

In DNA form, the CDR3 reads TGTGCCAGCAGTGAAGGAACAGGACCCAATGAGCAGTTCTTC. Its translation: CASSEGTGPNEQFF. The chain is built from TRBV6-4 and TRBJ2-1; D is perhaps TRBD1 (5 bases). The germline CDR1 and CDR2 sequences are MRHNA and SNTAGT. The CDR3 loop spans 14 amino acids. Trimming left V 3 bases short and J 6 bases short, with 12 bases between.